These 27 T cell receptor beta chains came from one sample sequenced in a study of blood T cell repertoires in COVID-19. Sequenced by immunoSEQ multiplex PCR; TCRdb stores in-frame clones only, minus some. This table has tens of thousands of clones, almost 90% appearing once. The source material was peripheral blood. The origin of the receptors is a woman older than 75 with active or convalescent COVID-19.

The gene calls are TRBV2 and TRBJ2-5, with 7 bases that match TRBD2. Trimming took 4 bases from V and 5 from J; bases not matched to a gene: 1. The CDR3 is 12 residues long. Germline V gene sequence: CDR1 SNHLY, CDR2 FYNNEI. The CDR3, as DNA: TGTGCCAGCAGTGTAGCGGGCGAGACCCAGTACTTC. It codes for CASSVAGETQYF.

This chain uses TRBV7-6 with TRBJ2-5, with 12 bases fitting TRBD2. V dropped 2 bases and J dropped 5; count of bases not matched to a gene: 9. The CDR3 extends over 17 amino acids. The germline V gene has CDR1 SGHVS and CDR2 FNYEAQ. In DNA, the CDR3 is TGTGCCAGCAGCTTAAACCCCCCGACTAGCGGGGGTGAGACCCAGTACTTC. This sequence encodes CASSLNPPTSGGETQYF. Filled out from reference TRBV7-6 and TRBJ2-5, the complete variable domain reads GAGVSQSPRYKVTKRGQDVALRCDPISGHVSLYWYRQALGQGPEFLTYFNYEAQQDKSGLPNDRFSAERPEGSISTLTIQRTEQRDSAMYRCASSLNPPTSGGETQYFGPGTRLLVL.

The chain has TRBV5-1 and TRBJ1-1, with 8 bases aligning to TRBD1. From germline, CDR1 is SGHRS and CDR2 YFSETQ. This CDR3 is built from 16 residues. The V segment lost 7 bases and the J segment 4 bases; nucleotides outside the gene matches: 15. CDR3 region: CASRAETGALGTEAFF. The DNA of the CDR3 is TGCGCCAGCCGAGCCGAGACAGGGGCTTTGGGCACTGAAGCTTTCTTT. The complete variable domain, with remaining parts taken from reference TRBV5-1 and TRBJ1-1, reads KAGVTQTPRYLIKTRGQQVTLSCSPISGHRSVSWYQQTPGQGLQFLFEYFSETQRNKGNFPGRFSGRQFSNSRSEMNVSTLELGDSALYLCASRAETGALGTEAFFGQGTRLTVV.

This chain links TRBV5-4 with TRBJ1-6; 9 bases fit TRBD1. This CDR3 is built from 15 residues. With V trimmed by 0 bases and J by 8 bases, 3 bases remained unmatched. Per the germline V gene, CDR1 is SGHNT and CDR2 is YYREEE (reference sequence). CDR3 amino acids: CASSLGGTGHSPLHF. The CDR3 DNA sequence: TGTGCCAGCAGCTTGGGGGGGACAGGGCATTCACCCCTCCACTTT.

This chain uses TRBV5-1 with TRBJ2-1; 14 bases are shared with TRBD2. CDR1 SGHRS and CDR2 YFSETQ come from the germline V gene. The CDR3 is 14 amino acids. J was trimmed by 9 bases and V by 5 bases; bases with no gene match: 4. The CDR3 spells CASSGLAGGGEQFF. The CDR3 bases are TGCGCCAGCAGTGGACTAGCGGGGGGTGGTGAGCAGTTCTTC.

This sequence joins TRBV19 and TRBJ1-5; a weak D match, TRBD1 (6 bases). Germline V gene lookup returns CDR1 LNHDA and CDR2 SQIVND (reference sequence). This CDR3 comprises 15 residues. The germline V and J ends were trimmed by 3 bases and 3 bases, with 12 bases remaining between them. CDR3 coding DNA: TGTGCCAGTAGTATGAACAGGGCAGTCAATCAGCCCCAGCATTTT. Residues: CASSMNRAVNQPQHF.

The chain links TRBV5-5 to TRBJ1-1; 8 bases match TRBD1. V trimming: 7 bases; J trimming: 0 bases; junction bases outside the gene matches: 2. CDR1 is SGHKS, CDR2 YYEKEE, per germline (reference sequence). This CDR3 spans 13 amino acids. The CDR3 DNA sequence: TGTGCCAGCGACAGGGGTTTGAACACTGAAGCTTTCTTT. Translating gives CASDRGLNTEAFF.

The chain employs TRBV9 and TRBJ2-3; TRBD2 matches at 7 bases. Losses at the gene ends were 0 bases for V and 0 bases for J; bases not matched to a gene: 7. The CDR3 runs 17 residues. Germline values: CDR1 SGDLS, CDR2 YYNGEE. The chain's CDR3 is CASSVGASGPSTDTQYF. CDR3 sequence (DNA): TGTGCCAGCAGCGTAGGCGCTAGCGGCCCGAGCACAGATACGCAGTATTTT.

The CDR3 is CASSQASAPAGAYEKLFF. In DNA form, the CDR3 reads TGTGCCAGCAGCCAAGCTAGTGCCCCGGCAGGGGCCTATGAAAAACTGTTTTTT. The chain couples TRBV3-1 (or the pseudogene TRBV3-2) to TRBJ1-4, with D possibly being TRBD1 (6 bases). The CDR3 extends over 18 amino acids. Germline CDR1 reads LGHDT; CDR2 reads YNNKEL (reference sequence). V was trimmed by 1 base and J by 6 bases, leaving 21 bases between them.

The V and J genes are TRBV27 and TRBJ1-2; a possible D gene is TRBD1 (5 bases). This CDR3 contains 15 residues. The ends were cut back, 3 bases at V and 4 bases at J, with 15 bases in the middle. Germline-derived CDR1 and CDR2 are MNHEY and SMNVEV (reference sequence). The CDR3 bases are TGTGCCAGCAGTTTCCTGGCAGGGTTTAGCTATGGCTACACCTTC. Translated: CASSFLAGFSYGYTF.

The chain has TRBV7-9 and TRBJ1-5; D perhaps matches TRBD1 (6 bases). The germline V and J ends were trimmed by 5 bases and 4 bases, with 12 bases remaining between them. This CDR3 spans 14 amino acids. Germline values: CDR1 SEHNR, CDR2 FQNEAQ (reference sequence). The DNA for the CDR3 is TGTGCCAGCAGCCCGTGGGACACAAATCAGCCCCAGCATTTT. It translates to CASSPWDTNQPQHF.

The rearrangement uses TRBV7-9 and TRBJ2-7; 10 bases line up with TRBD1. Unmatched junction bases numbered 9, after V lost 5 bases and J lost 5 bases. The CDR3 contains 15 residues. From germline, CDR1 is SEHNR and CDR2 FQNEAQ (reference sequence). The CDR3 spells CASSIRRDRGHEQYF. The CDR3 bases are TGTGCCAGCAGCATACGCCGGGACAGGGGCCACGAGCAGTACTTC. Together with reference TRBV7-9 and TRBJ2-7, the CDR3 gives the full variable domain: DTGVSQNPRHKITKRGQNVTFRCDPISEHNRLYWYRQTLGQGPEFLTYFQNEAQLEKSRLLSDRFSAERPKGSFSTLEIQRTEQGDSAMYLCASSIRRDRGHEQYFGPGTRLTVT.

The chain recombines TRBV7-8 with TRBJ2-7; possible D gene TRBD2, 5 bases. The CDR3 totals 15 residues. Germline lookup yields CDR1 SGHVS and CDR2 FQNEAQ. V was pared by 4 bases and J by 2 bases, with 15 bases between. In DNA form, the CDR3 reads TGTGCCAGCAGCTACGAAGGCGGGCCTACCTACGAGCAGTACTTC. This codes for CASSYEGGPTYEQYF.

The gene calls are TRBV6-2 or TRBV6-3 and TRBJ1-5; possibly TRBD1 for D (5 bases). Germline loops: CDR1 MNHEY, CDR2 SVGEGT. CDR3 length equals 15 residues. Deletions cut 2 bases from V and 6 bases from J, with 14 bases between. DNA for the CDR3: TGTGCCAGCAGTTACGGCCAGGGCTGGATTCAGCCCCAGCATTTT. Its protein is CASSYGQGWIQPQHF.

The rearrangement uses TRBV18 and TRBJ1-2; D gene ambiguous. V lost 1 base and J lost 0, with 9 bases in between. The CDR3 runs to 15 residues. Germline loops: CDR1 KGHSH, CDR2 LQKENI. CDR3 sequence (DNA): TGTGCCAGCTCACCACTTGCCGGGACTAACTATGGCTACACCTTC. It is translated as CASSPLAGTNYGYTF.

The chain has TRBV6-4 and TRBJ2-5; weak D call: TRBD1 (6 bases). Per the germline V gene, CDR1 is MRHNA and CDR2 is SNTAGT. This CDR3 is 16 amino acids long. V was clipped by 5 bases and J by 4 bases, with 20 bases between them. The CDR3 region has the DNA TGTGCCAGCAGTCGCCCAGGGGACGTGGGGGTAGAGACCCAGTACTTC. This gives the protein CASSRPGDVGVETQYF.

This sequence joins TRBV11-2 and TRBJ2-7; maybe TRBD2 (6 bases). V dropped 8 bases and J dropped 4 bases, with 15 bases sitting between them. This CDR3 has 13 residues. Germline assignment: CDR1 SGHAT and CDR2 FQNNGV. The CDR3 sequence is CASSYGLAYEQYF. CDR3 coding DNA: TGTGCCAGCTCCTATGGGCTAGCGTACGAGCAGTACTTC.

The chain combines TRBV7-2 with TRBJ2-1; tentative D call: TRBD1 (5 bases). V lost 5 bases to trimming and J lost 0 bases, with 11 bases between them. The CDR3 is 15 residues long. Germline V gives CDR1 SGHTA, CDR2 FQGNSA. The CDR3 here is CASSKGHLSYNEQFF. CDR3 coding DNA: TGTGCCAGCAGCAAAGGACACCTCTCCTACAATGAGCAGTTCTTC.

The CDR3 sequence is CASSPQGTEITDTQYF. As DNA, the CDR3 is TGTGCCAGCAGCCCTCAGGGGACGGAGATCACAGATACGCAGTATTTT. V and J are TRBV9 and TRBJ2-3; weak D call: TRBD1 (6 bases). Between the trimmed V and J ends, which lost 4 bases and 2 bases, there was a span of 17 bases. Per germline, CDR1 SGDLS and CDR2 YYNGEE. This CDR3 is built from 16 residues.

The CDR3 DNA reads TGCAGCGTTGAAGGGCAGGGAAGCGAATTTTATGGCTACACCTTC. Its translation is CSVEGQGSEFYGYTF. The genes are TRBV29-1 and TRBJ1-2, with a possible D match to TRBD1 (5 bases). Trimming cost V 1 base and J 5 bases, with 17 bases left between them. The length of the CDR3 is 15 residues. The germline CDR1 and CDR2 sequences are SQVTM and ANQGSEA.

The V and J genes are TRBV11-3 and TRBJ2-7; 10 nucleotides align to TRBD1. Trimming took 4 bases from V and 3 from J; bases not matched to a gene: 3. Germline V lookup: CDR1 SGHNT, CDR2 YENEEA. The CDR3 runs to 14 residues. Here the CDR3 reads CASSYRDRGYEQYF. As DNA, the CDR3 is TGTGCCAGCAGCTACCGGGACAGGGGCTACGAGCAGTACTTC.

The chain is built from TRBV5-1 and TRBJ1-2, with a tentative D call TRBD1 (6 bases). V lost 3 bases and J 0 bases, leaving 12 bases between the germline ends. Germline assignment: CDR1 SGHRS and CDR2 YFSETQ. The CDR3 covers 15 residues. CDR3 sequence (DNA): TGCGCCAGCAGCTCACAGGGTCCCCCTAACTATGGCTACACCTTC. It codes for CASSSQGPPNYGYTF.

The CDR3, as DNA: TGTGCCAGCAGCTTAGTGAACCAGGCATCTGGGGCCAACGTCCTGACTTTC. Amino acid sequence: CASSLVNQASGANVLTF. This chain connects TRBV7-2 to TRBJ2-6; D call uncertain. Trimming shortened V by 1 base and J by 1 base, and 11 bases separated the two germline ends. The germline V gene encodes CDR1 SGHTA and CDR2 FQGNSA. CDR3 length: 17 residues.

The V call is TRBV11-2, the J call TRBJ1-3; 8 bases fit TRBD1. This CDR3 has 15 amino acids. CDR1 SGHAT and CDR2 FQNNGV come from the germline V gene. Unmatched junction bases numbered 7, after V lost 5 bases and J lost 4 bases. The CDR3 here is CASSPDRGRGNTIYF. DNA for the CDR3: TGTGCCAGCAGCCCTGACAGGGGAAGGGGAAACACCATATATTTT.

V and J are TRBV5-1 and TRBJ1-1; TRBD1 matches at 7 bases. This CDR3 comprises 17 residues. The junction had 13 bases not matched to a gene; V was cut back by 4 bases and J by 1 base. CDR1 is SGHRS, CDR2 YFSETQ, per germline. CDR3 protein: CASSPGGRGVRNTEAFF. The DNA of the CDR3 is TGCGCCAGCAGCCCCGGCGGCAGGGGGGTGCGGAACACTGAAGCTTTCTTT.

This chain uses TRBV19 with TRBJ2-7, with 14 bases aligning to TRBD2. From germline, CDR1 is LNHDA and CDR2 SQIVND (reference sequence). The CDR3 consists of 16 residues. The junction had 6 bases not matched to a gene; V was cut back by 5 bases and J by 3 bases. CDR3 amino acids: CASSSRGTSGGYEQYF. CDR3 sequence (DNA): TGTGCCAGTAGTTCCCGAGGGACTAGCGGGGGCTACGAGCAGTACTTC.

This chain links TRBV4-1 with TRBJ2-7, with a weak D call TRBD1 (6 bases). Germline CDR1 reads MGHRA; CDR2 reads YSYEKL. V gave up 2 bases and J gave up 5 bases, with 22 bases separating them. The CDR3 sequence is 17 residues long. CDR3: CASSQQEGWGRRHEQYF. The CDR3 nucleotides are TGCGCCAGCAGCCAACAAGAGGGGTGGGGGCGCCGACACGAGCAGTACTTC.